Sequencing of this T cell receptor beta chain was carried out in a study of shared clonotypes between healthy human individuals. V gave up 4 bases and J gave up 6 bases; unmatched junction bases: 12. Germline V gene lookup returns CDR1 SGHAT and CDR2 FQNNGV. This CDR3 is built from 16 residues. Per the study methods: There were no quality scores in the junction-only immunoSEQ sequences, so filtering differed. The table came from immunoSEQ multiplex PCR; TCRdb's copy has only in-frame clones and leaves some out. The V and J calls and clone size were taken over from that table, and D and trimming were inferred from the DNA. The sample contains over 950,000 clones, approximately 80% of which appear only once.

The rearrangement uses TRBV11-2 and TRBJ1-1, with 9 bases lining up with TRBD1. What was sequenced was memory CD4+ T cells from PBMCs. Subset denoted: CD45RA-negative fraction. The sequence was obtained from a man aged 18-30 years in good health. Some clones in this sample may be carry-over from other donors' samples. The CDR3, as DNA: TGTGCCAGCAGCTCTCACTTGAGGGACAGGGCTTCTGAAGCTTTCTTT. It encodes CASSSHLRDRASEAFF.